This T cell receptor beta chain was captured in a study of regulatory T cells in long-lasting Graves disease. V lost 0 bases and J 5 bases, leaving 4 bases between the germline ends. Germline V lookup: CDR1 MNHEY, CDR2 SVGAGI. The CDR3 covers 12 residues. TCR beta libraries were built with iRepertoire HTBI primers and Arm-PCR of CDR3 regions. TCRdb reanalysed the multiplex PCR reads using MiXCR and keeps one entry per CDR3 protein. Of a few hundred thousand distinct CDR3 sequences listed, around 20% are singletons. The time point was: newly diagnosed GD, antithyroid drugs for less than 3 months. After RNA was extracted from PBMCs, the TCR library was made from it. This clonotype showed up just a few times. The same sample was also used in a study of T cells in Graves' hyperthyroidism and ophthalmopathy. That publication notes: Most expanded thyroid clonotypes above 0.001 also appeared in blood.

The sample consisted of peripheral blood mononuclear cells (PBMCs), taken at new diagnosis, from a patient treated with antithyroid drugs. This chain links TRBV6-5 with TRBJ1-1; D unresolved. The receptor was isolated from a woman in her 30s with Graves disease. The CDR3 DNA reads TGTGCCAGCAGTTACTCTCGGACTGAAGCTTTCTTT. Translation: CASSYSRTEAFF.